This entry concerns a single TCR beta chain. The antigen is unknown. These data originate in a study of Tregs in tolerant kidney transplant recipients. General study findings and limits: No direct test of biological reproducibility was done here. The small number of patients limits these findings pending further validation. Tregs expanded with activated donor B cells seemed most donor-specific.

Sequencing used immunoSEQ multiplex PCR; TCRdb keeps in-frame clones, though not all of them. The table includes some 110,000 clones, about 91% detected once. Unstimulated regulatory T cells (CD4+CD25+CD127-), CD4+CD25- non-regulatory cells, CD4 and CD8 cells were FACS-sorted from thawed PBMCs. Looked up from germline, CDR1 is SNHLY and CDR2 is FYNNEI. V dropped 8 bases and J dropped 0; count of bases not matched to a gene: 7. CDR3 length equals 15 residues. The source is a human donor in good health. The chain joins TRBV2 to TRBJ2-3; 8 bases map to TRBD1. Input material: CD4+ T cells from blood. The CDR3 loop reads CASSAQGASTDTQYF. CDR3 DNA sequence: TGTGCCAGCTCCGCCCAGGGGGCCAGCACAGATACGCAGTATTTT.